This entry lists 21 T cell receptor beta chains sequenced from one sample in a study of blood T cell repertoires in COVID-19. Generated by immunoSEQ multiplex PCR, the TCRdb table keeps only in-frame clones and is missing some. The table shows some 100,000 clones, with about 85% occurring only once. The sample consisted of peripheral blood. The receptors were gathered from a woman in her sixties or seventies with active or convalescent COVID-19.

This clone was observed once. V usage is TRBV19 and J usage is TRBJ2-5; 7 bases fit TRBD1. The CDR3 extends over 16 amino acids. J was trimmed by 0 bases and V by 5 bases; bases with no gene match: 9. Germline V gene lookup returns CDR1 LNHDA and CDR2 SQIVND (reference sequence). For the CDR3, the DNA is TGTGCCAGTAGTGCCTCGGCAGGGGGATACCAAGAGACCCAGTACTTC. This translates into CASSASAGGYQETQYF.

This clone showed up just a few times. V and J are TRBV12-3 or TRBV12-4 and TRBJ2-2; D unclear. This CDR3 has 13 amino acids. Trimming removed 2 bases at V and 6 bases at J, with 7 bases between. The CDR3 DNA reads TGTGCCAGCAGTTTACCGCCAGCCGGGGAGCTGTTTTTT. Residues: CASSLPPAGELFF.

The sample holds a few counts of this clone. V usage is TRBV20-1 and J usage is TRBJ2-3, with D possibly matching TRBD2 (5 bases). The CDR3 is 15 residues long. Trimming pared 3 bases from V and 0 bases from J, leaving 13 bases between. Germline V gives CDR1 DFQATT, CDR2 SNEGSKA (reference sequence). The CDR3 DNA follows: TGCAGTGCTAGTCCCCAGCGGACTAGCACAGATACGCAGTATTTT. Protein sequence: CSASPQRTSTDTQYF.

The rearrangement links TRBV21-1 to TRBJ2-2; TRBD1, the table's D call, lacks a check against the DNA. TRBV21-1 is recorded as a pseudogene. The CDR3 spans 16 residues. The CDR3 DNA reads as TGTGCCAGCAGCAATCGACACAGGGAAGGACCGGTGGAGCTGTTTTTT. Encoded protein: CASSNRHREGPVELFF.

The chain recombines TRBV2 with TRBJ2-2, with 9 bases lining up with TRBD2. J lost 4 bases, V lost 1 base, and 4 bases had no gene match. Germline CDR1 and CDR2: SNHLY and FYNNEI. The CDR3 consists of 16 residues. In nucleotides, the CDR3 is TGTGCCAGCAGTGAAGTGACTAGCGGTGTCACCGGGGAGCTGTTTTTT. Protein sequence: CASSEVTSGVTGELFF.

This clone was observed a single time. The V gene is TRBV30, the J gene TRBJ2-7, with D possibly being TRBD1 (5 bases). From germline, CDR1 is GTSNPN and CDR2 SVGIG (reference sequence). The ends were cut back, 1 base at V and 2 bases at J, with 9 bases in the middle. The CDR3 covers 13 residues. The CDR3 protein is CAWSAGHTYEQYF. The CDR3 region has the DNA TGTGCCTGGAGTGCCGGACACACCTACGAGCAGTACTTC.

The chain is built from TRBV5-8 and TRBJ2-1; TRBD2 is a possible D gene (5 bases). Germline-derived CDR1 and CDR2 are SGHTS and YDEGEE. Trimming left V 0 bases short and J 0 bases short, with 10 bases between. CDR3 length equals 16 residues. The CDR3 loop is CASSLVIASSYNEQFF. CDR3 bases: TGTGCCAGCAGCTTGGTGATAGCGAGCTCCTACAATGAGCAGTTCTTC.

The CDR3 here is CASSPLIRQGGNQPQHF. CDR3 DNA: TGCGCCAGCAGTCCCTTAATTCGACAGGGGGGCAATCAGCCCCAGCATTTT. The chain uses TRBV23-1 and TRBJ1-5; TRBD1 agrees at 9 bases. Being an ORF, TRBV23-1 has a function that is uncertain. The CDR3 runs 17 residues. J gave up 2 bases and V 4 bases, and 9 bases lay outside the gene matches.

The chain carries TRBV5-1 and TRBJ1-1, with a tentative D call TRBD1 (5 bases). Trimming removed 4 bases at V and 2 bases at J, with 9 bases between. There are 13 residues in the CDR3. Germline V CDR1 and CDR2: SGHRS, YFSETQ. DNA of the CDR3: TGCGCCAGCAGCCCCCAGGGAAACACTGAAGCTTTCTTT. Translated: CASSPQGNTEAFF.

The chain uses TRBV27 and TRBJ1-4; 9 nucleotides align to TRBD1. The ends lost 4 bases at V and 11 bases at J; junction bases unmatched: 14. This CDR3 contains 16 residues. Germline lookup yields CDR1 MNHEY and CDR2 SMNVEV (reference sequence). The CDR3 sequence is CASSSADRGDRGKLFF. CDR3 sequence (DNA): TGTGCCAGCAGTTCCGCCGACAGGGGGGATCGGGGGAAACTGTTTTTT.

The gene calls are TRBV5-4 and TRBJ2-7; TRBD2 might be the D (6 bases). V lost 4 bases to trimming and J lost 6 bases, with 20 bases between them. Germline V lookup: CDR1 SGHNT, CDR2 YYREEE (reference sequence). The CDR3 totals 15 residues. DNA of the CDR3: TGTGCCAGCAGCCCAATGACCCTGGGGGGATCCGAGCAGTACTTC. Protein product: CASSPMTLGGSEQYF.

In its sample, this clone was seen a few times. This chain links TRBV6-1 with TRBJ2-7, with D possibly being TRBD2 (5 bases). CDR3 length equals 15 residues. CDR1 MNHNS and CDR2 SASEGT come from the germline V gene. V was clipped by 3 bases and J by 1 base, with 13 bases between them. CDR3 coding DNA: TGTGCCAGCAGTGATCCCCCCTGGAGGTCCTACGAGCAGTACTTC. The encoded protein is CASSDPPWRSYEQYF.

The chain couples TRBV7-2 to TRBJ2-7, with D possibly being TRBD2 (5 bases). This CDR3 is 15 amino acids long. Trimming left V 5 bases short and J 3 bases short, with 17 bases between. Germline CDR1 and CDR2: SGHTA and FQGNSA. DNA for the CDR3: TGTGCCAGCAGCCCCGTTCGGGATCCCTTCTACGAGCAGTACTTC. Translated: CASSPVRDPFYEQYF.

This CDR3 reads CASSSSEVGDRSYEQYF. DNA of the CDR3: TGTGCCAGCAGTTCGTCCGAAGTGGGGGACAGGTCCTACGAGCAGTACTTC. This rearrangement joins TRBV28 to TRBJ2-7, with TRBD1 identical over 8 bases. The CDR3 sequence is 17 residues long. V shed 4 bases and J 1 base; nucleotides not matched to a gene: 12. The germline V gene encodes CDR1 MDHEN and CDR2 SYDVKM.

This chain joins TRBV15 and TRBJ2-1; 10 bases are a match to TRBD2. The J segment lost 0 bases and the V segment lost 3 bases, leaving 17 bases of the junction unmatched. The CDR3 sequence is 21 residues long. Germline V gives CDR1 LNHNV, CDR2 YYDKDF (reference sequence). The CDR3 here is CATSSESGLASGSSSYNEQFF. CDR3 sequence (DNA): TGTGCCACCAGCAGCGAGTCGGGACTAGCGTCGGGGTCTAGCTCCTACAATGAGCAGTTCTTC.

This clone occurred a few times. V is TRBV30 and J is TRBJ1-2; 9 bases are a match to TRBD1. Germline CDR1 GTSNPN, CDR2 SVGIG (reference sequence). With V trimmed by 4 bases and J by 4 bases, 13 bases remained unmatched. The CDR3 consists of 16 residues. Here the CDR3 reads CAWKHTGTGWVYGYTF. The CDR3 DNA sequence: TGTGCCTGGAAACACACCGGGACAGGGTGGGTCTATGGCTACACCTTC.

Worth noting for this clone: Other DNA sequences of this sample code for an identical CDR3. This chain connects TRBV6-5 to TRBJ2-2, with D possibly being TRBD1 (7 bases). CDR3 length equals 16 residues. The V end lost 0 bases, the J end lost 6 bases, and 14 bases lay between the germline ends. Germline V lookup: CDR1 MNHEY, CDR2 SVGAGI. The CDR3: CASSYSRGGGAGELFF. The CDR3 nucleotides are TGTGCCAGCAGTTACTCTCGAGGGGGCGGGGCCGGGGAGCTGTTTTTT.

The chain recombines TRBV5-1 with TRBJ1-4; no reliable D call. Germline CDR1 and CDR2: SGHRS and YFSETQ. Between the trimmed V and J ends, which lost 0 bases and 1 base, there was a span of 4 bases. The CDR3 is 14 amino acids. The CDR3 nucleotides read TGCGCCAGCAGCTTGGCAGAAACTAATGAAAAACTGTTTTTT. Protein: CASSLAETNEKLFF. The full variable domain, rest sourced from reference TRBV5-1 and TRBJ1-4, is KAGVTQTPRYLIKTRGQQVTLSCSPISGHRSVSWYQQTPGQGLQFLFEYFSETQRNKGNFPGRFSGRQFSNSRSEMNVSTLELGDSALYLCASSLAETNEKLFFGSGTQLSVL.

The rearrangement uses TRBV7-3 and TRBJ2-2; 9 nucleotides match TRBD2. The CDR3 totals 19 residues. With 5 bases clipped from V and 1 base from J, the junction kept 14 bases outside the gene matches. Germline V gives CDR1 SGHTA, CDR2 FQGTGA. CDR3 sequence: CASSPYRGGGAQNTGELFF. CDR3 bases: TGTGCCAGCAGCCCCTATCGGGGCGGGGGGGCCCAGAACACCGGGGAGCTGTTTTTT. Looking up the rest from reference TRBV7-3 and TRBJ2-2 gives the full variable domain: GAGVSQTPSNKVTEKGKYVELRCDPISGHTALYWYRQSLGQGPEFLIYFQGTGAADDSGLPNDRFFAVRPEGSVSTLKIQRTERGDSAVYLCASSPYRGGGAQNTGELFFGEGSRLTVL.

This chain links TRBV15 with TRBJ1-1; 9 bases fit TRBD1. This CDR3 has 14 residues. V lost 0 bases to trimming and J lost 8 bases; unmatched junction nucleotides: 4. Germline lookup yields CDR1 LNHNV and CDR2 YYDKDF (reference sequence). The CDR3 sequence is CATSRDFTGGEAFF. CDR3 DNA sequence: TGTGCCACCAGCAGAGATTTCACAGGGGGCGAAGCTTTCTTT.

The chain links TRBV14 to TRBJ1-1; 7 nucleotides align to TRBD1. CDR1 is SGHDN, CDR2 FVKESK, per germline. With 2 bases clipped from V and 1 base from J, the junction kept 28 bases outside the gene matches. This CDR3 contains 23 residues. Here the CDR3 DNA reads TGTGCCAGCAGCCAAATTATTCCCCACTGGACAGGTCCCCTTGTTCTCGGGAACACTGAAGCTTTCTTT. Translation: CASSQIIPHWTGPLVLGNTEAFF.